One sample yielded the 24 T cell receptor beta chains listed below, sequenced in a study of CD8 T cells in ankylosing spondylitis. MiXCR, run by TCRdb on the 5' RACE reads, gives a single entry per CDR3 protein. The table includes 200,000 to 250,000 distinct CDR3 sequences, roughly a tenth detected once. Sequencing was performed on blood, either unsorted or a sorted T cell fraction (not recorded which). The source is a male donor with ankylosing spondylitis or in good health (not recorded which).

This clonotype appeared many times. The genes are TRBV7-3 and TRBJ2-3, with unresolved D. V was shortened by 5 bases and J by 2 bases, with 11 bases between the two germline ends. This CDR3 is built from 14 residues. The germline gives CDR1 SGHTA, CDR2 FQGTGA. As DNA, the CDR3 is TGTGCCAGCAGCCTATACGGCCTCACAGATACGCAGTATTTT. Its protein is CASSLYGLTDTQYF.

In this sample, this clonotype turned up many times. CDR3 protein: CSASGEGLAGLSYNEQFF. CDR3 sequence (DNA): TGCAGTGCTAGTGGGGAAGGCCTAGCGGGGCTCTCCTACAATGAGCAGTTCTTC. The chain recombines TRBV20-1 with TRBJ2-1, with 9 bases lining up with TRBD2. The germline CDR1 and CDR2 sequences are DFQATT and SNEGSKA (reference sequence). There are 18 residues in the CDR3. Unmatched junction bases numbered 12, after V lost 3 bases and J lost 0 bases.

This clonotype was observed many times. This chain joins TRBV15 and TRBJ1-6; no clear D gene. This CDR3 is built from 12 residues. Germline CDR1 and CDR2: LNHNV and YYDKDF (reference sequence). V lost 4 bases and J 7 bases, leaving 5 bases between the germline ends. CDR3 in amino acids: CATSMRNSPLHF. CDR3 nucleotide sequence: TGTGCCACCAGCATGCGCAATTCACCCCTCCACTTT.

This clonotype was picked up many times. The V call is TRBV28, the J call TRBJ1-3; D is unresolved. Germline values: CDR1 MDHEN, CDR2 SYDVKM. Deletions cut 6 bases from V and 4 bases from J, with 13 bases between. The CDR3 length is 14 residues. The chain's CDR3 is CASSRGGTGNTIYF. The CDR3 coding sequence is TGTGCCAGCAGCCGCGGCGGAACGGGAAACACCATATATTTT.

The chain couples TRBV5-1 to TRBJ2-2, with TRBD2 matching over 7 bases. Germline lookup yields CDR1 SGHRS and CDR2 YFSETQ. The V segment lost 4 bases and the J segment 6 bases; nucleotides outside the gene matches: 6. The CDR3 loop spans 14 amino acids. The CDR3 coding sequence is TGCGCCAGCAGCCCAGAGCGGGGTGCCGGGGAGCTGTTTTTT. Residues: CASSPERGAGELFF.

This clonotype occurred many times. The chain has TRBV5-1 and TRBJ2-4, with a tentative D call TRBD1 (5 bases). This CDR3 has 14 amino acids. Germline V gene sequence: CDR1 SGHRS, CDR2 YFSETQ. V dropped 8 bases and J dropped 12 bases, with 24 bases sitting between them. Here the CDR3 reads CASSPDIPPGTQYF. The CDR3 nucleotides are TGCGCCAGTTCTCCGGACATCCCACCGGGTACTCAGTACTTC.

This chain joins TRBV11-2 and TRBJ1-6, with D tentatively TRBD1 (6 bases). CDR1 is SGHAT and CDR2 is FQNNGV in the germline V gene. V gave up 5 bases and J gave up 7 bases, with 24 bases separating them. The CDR3 extends over 18 amino acids. The CDR3 nucleotides read TGTGCCAGCAGCCTACCCAGGGGTCAGAGCTGGTACAATTCACCCCTCCACTTT. Protein: CASSLPRGQSWYNSPLHF.

This clonotype was found many times. The chain couples TRBV7-9 to TRBJ1-1; D possibly corresponds to TRBD1 (6 bases). This CDR3 spans 15 amino acids. Germline CDR1 SEHNR, CDR2 FQNEAQ (reference sequence). Trimming removed 5 bases at V and 2 bases at J, with 15 bases between. The CDR3 here is CASSAGTNFNTEAFF. The CDR3 bases are TGTGCCAGCAGCGCCGGGACAAATTTTAACACTGAAGCTTTCTTT.

The rearrangement links TRBV28 to TRBJ1-5; D is undetermined. The CDR3 spans 13 residues. The germline V gene has CDR1 MDHEN and CDR2 SYDVKM. Trimming left V 7 bases short and J 7 bases short, with 14 bases between. The CDR3 region is CASNEWGGQPQHF. In DNA form, the CDR3 reads TGTGCCAGCAATGAGTGGGGAGGGCAGCCCCAGCATTTT.

There are many counts of this clonotype. A junction end diverges from the germline sequence, so it may reflect a read error. The CDR3 sequence: CASTLVGGLNTEAFF. CDR3 coding DNA: TGCGCCAGCACCTTGGTCGGGGGCCTGAACACTGAAGCTTTCTTT. This chain links TRBV5-1 with TRBJ1-1; a weak D match, TRBD1 (6 bases). Germline values: CDR1 SGHRS, CDR2 YFSETQ. This CDR3 has 15 amino acids.

This clonotype was counted only a few times. This rearrangement joins TRBV9 to TRBJ2-1; 9 nucleotides agree with TRBD2. Germline V gene data show CDR1 as SGDLS and CDR2 as YYNGEE. V lost 1 base and J lost 7; bases outside the gene matches: 12. The length of the CDR3 is 17 residues. The CDR3 region is CASSVRLSGTSINEQFF. The CDR3 DNA reads as TGTGCCAGCAGCGTAAGGCTCTCCGGGACTAGCATAAATGAGCAGTTCTTC.

This clonotype was seen many times. The gene calls are TRBV7-9 and TRBJ2-4; tentative D call: TRBD2 (5 bases). The CDR3 has 15 amino acids. The germline CDR1 and CDR2 sequences are SEHNR and FQNEAQ (reference sequence). The V and J ends lost 4 bases and 6 bases respectively, with 16 bases between them. CDR3 sequence reads: CASSSPGSLGNIQYF. DNA for the CDR3: TGTGCCAGCAGCTCGCCGGGGAGTTTGGGAAACATTCAGTACTTC.

This clonotype was seen at least ten times. The chain joins TRBV20-1 to TRBJ2-7, with D possibly called TRBD1 or TRBD2 (5 bases each). Germline V gene lookup returns CDR1 DFQATT and CDR2 SNEGSKA (reference sequence). The ends were cut back, 4 bases at V and 2 bases at J, with 12 bases in the middle. The CDR3 spans 13 residues. The CDR3 DNA sequence: TGCAGTGCTAACCCGGGACGGACCTACGAGCAGTACTTC. Translation: CSANPGRTYEQYF.

This clonotype was counted between two and nine times. The rearrangement uses TRBV5-1 and TRBJ2-1; TRBD2 matches at 10 bases. CDR3 length: 15 residues. The junction had 8 bases not matched to a gene; V was cut back by 2 bases and J by 9 bases. Germline V gene sequence: CDR1 SGHRS, CDR2 YFSETQ. This chain's CDR3 is CASSFLAGAGGEQFF. In DNA, the CDR3 is TGCGCCAGCAGCTTTCTAGCGGGGGCAGGGGGTGAGCAGTTCTTC.

This clonotype was seen more than once but under ten times. V and J are TRBV25-1 and TRBJ2-6; 8 bases align to TRBD2. The CDR3 covers 16 residues. The ends lost 5 bases at V and 0 bases at J; junction bases unmatched: 3. The V gene's germline CDR1 is MGHDK and CDR2 SYGVNS. The CDR3 nucleotides read TGTGCCAGCAGTCCGGGGGGGAACTCTGGGGCCAACGTCCTGACTTTC. It codes for CASSPGGNSGANVLTF. Variable domain in full (rest from reference TRBV25-1 and TRBJ2-6): EADIYQTPRYLVIGTGKKITLECSQTMGHDKMYWYQQDPGMELHLIHYSYGVNSTEKGDLSSESTVSRIRTEHFPLTLESARPSHTSQYLCASSPGGNSGANVLTFGAGSRLTVL.

V is TRBV5-1 and J is TRBJ2-3; 10 bases are a match to TRBD2. The CDR3 spans 16 residues. The germline V gene has CDR1 SGHRS and CDR2 YFSETQ. The J segment lost 4 bases and the V segment lost 0 bases, leaving 5 bases of the junction unmatched. The CDR3 DNA reads as TGCGCCAGCAGCTTGGGATCTAGCGGGGGTTCAGATACGCAGTATTTT. Its protein is CASSLGSSGGSDTQYF.

This clonotype was seen only a few times. This rearrangement joins TRBV20-1 to TRBJ2-2; 7 bases match TRBD1. There are 16 residues in the CDR3. V gave up 3 bases and J gave up 0 bases; unmatched junction bases: 7. Germline CDR1 is DFQATT and CDR2 is SNEGSKA (reference sequence). CDR3 in DNA: TGCAGTGCTAGTCGTAAAAGGGGGCCGAACACCGGGGAGCTGTTTTTT. Amino acids: CSASRKRGPNTGELFF.

This clonotype was counted a few times. This sequence joins TRBV11-2 and TRBJ2-1, with 7 bases fitting TRBD1. Germline V lookup: CDR1 SGHAT, CDR2 FQNNGV. Germline trimming cut 5 bases from V and 9 bases from J; bases unmatched to any gene: 10. The CDR3 spans 14 residues. In nucleotides, the CDR3 is TGTGCCAGCAGCAACCAGGGGGTAGTGGGTGAGCAGTTCTTC. Amino acid sequence: CASSNQGVVGEQFF.

The CDR3 coding sequence is TGTGCCAGCAGACCCACCTTCGGGGTACCCGACACCGGGGAGCTGTTTTTT. Translated: CASRPTFGVPDTGELFF. The chain recombines TRBV6-1 with TRBJ2-2, with D possibly matching TRBD2 (5 bases). Trimming cost V 6 bases and J 3 bases, with 20 bases left between them. The CDR3 has 17 residues. Germline CDR1 MNHNS, CDR2 SASEGT.

This clonotype was observed many times. The rearrangement uses TRBV12-3 or TRBV12-4 and TRBJ2-7; 9 bases fit TRBD1. The V segment lost 3 bases and the J segment 0 bases; nucleotides outside the gene matches: 3. The CDR3 extends over 15 amino acids. CDR3: CASSFPGQGSYEQYF. The DNA of the CDR3 is TGTGCCAGCAGTTTTCCGGGACAGGGCTCCTACGAGCAGTACTTC.

The sample holds many counts of this clonotype. The rearrangement links TRBV29-1 to TRBJ2-2; D uncertain. This CDR3 region has 11 residues. V lost 5 bases, J lost 4 bases, and 5 bases lay in between. Germline V CDR1 and CDR2: SQVTM, ANQGSEA. CDR3 sequence reads: CSVYGTGELFF. CDR3 sequence (DNA): TGCAGCGTTTACGGCACCGGGGAGCTGTTTTTT.

This clonotype was observed a few times. The genes are TRBV20-1 and TRBJ2-3; TRBD2 matches at 11 bases. The CDR3 extends over 15 amino acids. Germline-derived CDR1 and CDR2 are DFQATT and SNEGSKA (reference sequence). The CDR3 sequence is CSLAGGRLSTDTQYF. DNA of the CDR3: TGCAGCTTAGCGGGGGGGAGGCTAAGCACAGATACGCAGTATTTT.

This clonotype was counted ten times or more. The chain couples TRBV29-1 to TRBJ2-3; 10 bases fit TRBD2. The CDR3 is 14 residues long. With V trimmed by 5 bases and J by 6 bases, 8 bases remained unmatched. CDR1 is SQVTM and CDR2 is ANQGSEA in the germline V gene. CDR3 sequence reads: CSVRSGGAIDTQYF. The CDR3 DNA sequence: TGCAGCGTTCGAAGCGGGGGGGCTATCGATACGCAGTATTTT.

The chain carries TRBV12-3 or TRBV12-4 and TRBJ2-7; 12 bases agree with TRBD1. The J segment lost 3 bases and the V segment lost 9 bases, leaving 12 bases of the junction unmatched. CDR3 length: 16 amino acids. The CDR3 nucleotides are TGTGCCAGTAGTCTAAGCGGGGACAGGGGGCGCTACGAGCAGTACTTC. This translates into CASSLSGDRGRYEQYF.